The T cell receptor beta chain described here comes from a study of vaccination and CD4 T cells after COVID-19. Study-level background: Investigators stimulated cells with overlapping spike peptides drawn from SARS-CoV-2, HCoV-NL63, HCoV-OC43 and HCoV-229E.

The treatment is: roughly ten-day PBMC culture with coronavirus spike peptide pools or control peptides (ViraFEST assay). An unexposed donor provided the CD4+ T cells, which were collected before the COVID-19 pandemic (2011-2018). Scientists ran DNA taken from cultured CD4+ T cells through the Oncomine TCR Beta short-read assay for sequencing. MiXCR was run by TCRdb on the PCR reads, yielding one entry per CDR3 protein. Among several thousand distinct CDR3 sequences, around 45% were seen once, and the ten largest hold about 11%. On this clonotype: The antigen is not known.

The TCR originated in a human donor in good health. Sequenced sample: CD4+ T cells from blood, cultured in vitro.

The CDR3 loop reads CASCRGMGTEAFF. CDR3 nucleotide sequence: TGTGCCAGCTGTAGGGGCATGGGCACTGAAGCTTTCTTT. J is TRBJ1-1 and V is TRBV28; TRBD1 is a possible D gene (5 bases). Germline CDR1 MDHEN, CDR2 SYDVKM. The germline V and J ends were trimmed by 8 bases and 4 bases, with 14 bases remaining between them. The length of the CDR3 is 13 residues.